These 23 T cell receptor beta chains came from one sample sequenced in a study of immune evolution from preneoplasia to lung adenocarcinoma. The data were produced by immunoSEQ multiplex PCR, yet TCRdb's version contains in-frame clones alone and is incomplete. This sample has several thousand clones, with approximately 79% found just once. Source material: FFPE minimally invasive lung adenocarcinoma tissue. Receptors originate from a person aged 60 to 85 with lung adenocarcinoma.

The chain links TRBV5-4 to TRBJ1-4; maybe TRBD1 (5 bases). The CDR3 sequence is 16 residues long. Trimming took off 2 bases at V and 6 bases at J, with 17 bases between the two ends. Germline CDR1 is SGHNT and CDR2 is YYREEE (reference sequence). The CDR3 sequence: CASSFTPQAGYEKLFF. For the CDR3, the DNA is TGTGCCAGCAGCTTTACCCCCCAGGCAGGGTATGAAAAACTGTTTTTT.

This sequence joins TRBV30 and TRBJ2-7; D may be TRBD1 (6 bases). This CDR3 spans 15 amino acids. CDR1 is GTSNPN, CDR2 SVGIG, per germline (reference sequence). Deletions cut 5 bases from V and 3 bases from J, with 20 bases between. This chain's CDR3 is CAWGGLWGRRYEQYF. Here the CDR3 DNA reads TGTGCCTGGGGGGGCTTGTGGGGAAGGCGCTACGAGCAGTACTTC.

This rearrangement joins TRBV9 to TRBJ1-1; 7 nucleotides align to TRBD1. J gave up 10 bases and V 0 bases, and 9 bases lay outside the gene matches. Per the germline V gene, CDR1 is SGDLS and CDR2 is YYNGEE. This CDR3 comprises 14 residues. The chain's CDR3 is CASSVVQGGEGAFF. CDR3 nucleotide sequence: TGTGCCAGCAGCGTAGTGCAGGGGGGTGAGGGAGCTTTCTTT.

This clone is medium-sized (0.01 to 0.1%). The V call is TRBV30, the J call TRBJ1-2, with 10 bases matching TRBD1. Germline loops: CDR1 GTSNPN, CDR2 SVGIG (reference sequence). The junction had 6 bases not matched to a gene; V was cut back by 8 bases and J by 9 bases. CDR3 length equals 11 residues. This CDR3 is CALPGQGRYTF. Here the CDR3 DNA reads TGTGCCCTCCCGGGACAGGGGCGCTACACCTTC.

The chain has TRBV19 and TRBJ1-2, with 7 bases matching TRBD1. Germline V gives CDR1 LNHDA, CDR2 SQIVND (reference sequence). Unmatched junction bases numbered 4, after V lost 7 bases and J lost 5 bases. The CDR3 is made up of 12 amino acids. CDR3 amino acids: CASKEGAYGYTF. CDR3 DNA sequence: TGTGCCAGTAAAGAGGGGGCTTATGGCTACACCTTC.

This rearrangement joins TRBV6-4 to TRBJ2-3; D is undetermined. CDR1 is MRHNA, CDR2 SNTAGT, per germline. The CDR3 sequence is 15 residues long. Trimming left V 5 bases short and J 0 bases short, with 12 bases between. This CDR3 is CASSLAASSTDTQYF. DNA for the CDR3: TGTGCCAGCAGTCTGGCAGCATCTAGCACAGATACGCAGTATTTT.

The rearrangement joins TRBV19 to TRBJ2-2; 8 bases agree with TRBD1. The V and J ends lost 7 bases and 4 bases, in that order; junction bases with no gene match: 8. Germline CDR1 is LNHDA and CDR2 is SQIVND (reference sequence). The CDR3 is made up of 15 amino acids. CDR3 loop: CASTRTGISTGELFF. The CDR3 DNA reads TGTGCCAGTACCCGGACAGGGATTTCCACCGGGGAGCTGTTTTTT.

The rearrangement uses TRBV2 and TRBJ2-7; no clear D gene. The CDR3 runs to 16 residues. Germline values: CDR1 SNHLY, CDR2 FYNNEI. Trimming took off 1 base at V and 1 base at J, with 14 bases between the two ends. CDR3 amino acids: CASSEGRSAISYEQYF. CDR3 DNA sequence: TGTGCCAGCAGTGAAGGGCGGAGCGCTATTTCCTACGAGCAGTACTTC.

The chain links TRBV2 to TRBJ1-1; perhaps TRBD1 as D (6 bases). Trimming stripped 6 bases from V and 5 bases from J, with 22 bases between. The CDR3 totals 16 residues. The germline gives CDR1 SNHLY, CDR2 FYNNEI. The CDR3 sequence: CASRRIKQGPGTEAFF. The DNA of the CDR3 is TGTGCCAGCAGACGGATCAAACAGGGACCAGGGACTGAAGCTTTCTTT.

The chain recombines TRBV29-1 with TRBJ2-5; 7 nucleotides agree with TRBD2. Germline CDR1 SQVTM, CDR2 ANQGSEA. CDR3 size: 13 residues. J gave up 0 bases and V 7 bases, and 5 bases lay outside the gene matches. CDR3 DNA sequence: TGCAGCGCCTCGCGGGGGTACCAAGAGACCCAGTACTTC. Protein product: CSASRGYQETQYF.

The chain is built from TRBV9 and TRBJ1-3, with 8 bases matching TRBD1. Germline CDR1 reads SGDLS; CDR2 reads YYNGEE. This CDR3 region has 17 residues. V gave up 3 bases and J gave up 4 bases; unmatched junction bases: 12. CDR3 DNA sequence: TGTGCCAGCAGCGCAAAACCGGGACAGGCGGTCGGAAACACCATATATTTT. Its protein product is CASSAKPGQAVGNTIYF.

The chain joins TRBV28 to TRBJ2-7, with D possibly TRBD2 on 5 matching bases. The germline V and J ends were trimmed by 6 bases and 0 bases, with 12 bases remaining between them. The CDR3 sequence is 14 residues long. Germline V CDR1 and CDR2: MDHEN, SYDVKM. CDR3 loop: CASSPGGASYEQYF. CDR3 bases: TGTGCCAGCAGCCCCGGAGGCGCCTCCTACGAGCAGTACTTC.

This rearrangement joins TRBV11-1 to TRBJ1-1, with a weak D call TRBD1 (5 bases). The ends were cut back, 3 bases at V and 1 base at J, with 9 bases in the middle. The CDR3 has 14 residues. Germline CDR1 and CDR2: SGHAT and FQDESV (reference sequence). CDR3 DNA: TGTGCCAGCAGCTTTGTGACAGAGAACACTGAAGCTTTCTTT. Translating gives CASSFVTENTEAFF.

This clone was recorded a few times. The V call is TRBV2, the J call TRBJ2-7, with D unclear. Trimming shortened V by 4 bases and J by 3 bases, and 16 bases separated the two germline ends. The CDR3 sequence is 15 residues long. CDR1 SNHLY and CDR2 FYNNEI come from the germline V gene. CDR3 in amino acids: CASSASTQKVYEQYF. CDR3 sequence (DNA): TGTGCCAGCAGTGCCTCGACCCAAAAAGTCTACGAGCAGTACTTC.

This clone was recorded a few times. The chain links TRBV5-4 to TRBJ1-6; D perhaps matches TRBD1 (5 bases). V was trimmed by 1 base and J by 7 bases, leaving 15 bases between them. CDR1 and CDR2 from the germline V gene are SGHNT and YYREEE (reference sequence). This CDR3 has 16 residues. CDR3 bases: TGTGCCAGCAGCTTGAGGGTGGGGCCGGGGAATTCACCCCTCCACTTT. Translation gives CASSLRVGPGNSPLHF.

This sequence joins TRBV7-2 and TRBJ1-5; maybe TRBD1 (5 bases). Trimming left V 1 base short and J 5 bases short, with 6 bases between. Germline CDR1 SGHTA, CDR2 FQGNSA. The CDR3 has 13 amino acids. CDR3 nucleotides: TGTGCCAGCAGCTTAGAGACAGATCAGCCCCAGCATTTT. This sequence encodes CASSLETDQPQHF.

The CDR3 loop is CASRPGLANGELFF. The CDR3, as DNA: TGTGCCAGCAGACCGGGACTAGCGAACGGGGAGCTGTTTTTT. The chain joins TRBV27 to TRBJ2-2; TRBD2 matches 10 bases. The CDR3 runs to 14 residues. V lost 6 bases, J lost 7 bases, and 5 bases stayed unmatched. Germline assignment: CDR1 MNHEY and CDR2 SMNVEV (reference sequence).

The genes are TRBV5-1 and TRBJ2-2; D might be TRBD1 (5 bases). Germline assignment: CDR1 SGHRS and CDR2 YFSETQ. The CDR3 covers 13 residues. V was shortened by 4 bases and J by 6 bases, with 10 bases between the two germline ends. The CDR3 coding sequence is TGCGCCAGCAGCGAAGGGGTTCCCGGGGAGCTGTTTTTT. It translates to CASSEGVPGELFF.

The genes are TRBV7-9 and TRBJ1-3; 7 bases map to TRBD1. Germline-derived CDR1 and CDR2 are SEHNR and FQNEAQ (reference sequence). V trimming: 1 base; J trimming: 0 bases; junction bases outside the gene matches: 6. The CDR3 consists of 17 residues. CDR3 in amino acids: CASSLGPGTASGNTIYF. In nucleotides, the CDR3 is TGTGCCAGCAGCTTAGGGCCTGGGACAGCCTCTGGAAACACCATATATTTT. The variable domain in full, completed from reference TRBV7-9 and TRBJ1-3, reads DTGVSQNPRHKITKRGQNVTFRCDPISEHNRLYWYRQTLGQGPEFLTYFQNEAQLEKSRLLSDRFSAERPKGSFSTLEIQRTEQGDSAMYLCASSLGPGTASGNTIYFGEGSWLTVV.

There are a few counts of this clone. The gene calls are TRBV5-1 and TRBJ2-7; TRBD2 matches 10 bases. CDR3 size: 14 residues. The germline CDR1 and CDR2 sequences are SGHRS and YFSETQ. Losses at the gene ends were 6 bases for V and 7 bases for J; bases not matched to a gene: 10. The CDR3 nucleotides read TGCGCCAGCACCCTTAGCGGGGGGCCAGGGGAGCAGTACTTC. Amino acid sequence: CASTLSGGPGEQYF.

The rearrangement links TRBV7-3 to TRBJ2-1; TRBD1 matches 7 bases. Germline assignment: CDR1 SGHTA and CDR2 FQGTGA. The CDR3 spans 13 residues. V was clipped by 5 bases and J by 5 bases; unmatched bases: 3. CDR3 protein: CASSDRVDNEQFF. DNA for the CDR3: TGTGCCAGCAGCGACAGGGTCGACAATGAGCAGTTCTTC.

V and J are TRBV9 and TRBJ2-1, with 7 positions matching TRBD1. Germline V lookup: CDR1 SGDLS, CDR2 YYNGEE. CDR3 size: 13 residues. Trimming removed 4 bases from V and 7 bases from J; junction bases left unmatched: 5. The CDR3, as DNA: TGTGCCAGCAGCCCTCAGGACAGGAATGAGCAGTTCTTC. Residues: CASSPQDRNEQFF.

Relative to its sample, this clone is medium-sized (0.01 to 0.1%). J is TRBJ2-7 and V is TRBV10-1, with unresolved D. The CDR3 is 12 residues long. The germline gives CDR1 WNHNN, CDR2 SYGVQD (reference sequence). Between the trimmed V and J ends, which lost 3 bases and 5 bases, there was a span of 8 bases. The CDR3, as DNA: TGCGCCAGCAGTGAAGACGCCCACGAGCAGTACTTC. Its translation is CASSEDAHEQYF.